These 19 T cell receptor beta chains came from one sample sequenced in a study of blood T cell repertoires in COVID-19. Profiled with immunoSEQ multiplex PCR; TCRdb holds only in-frame clones, not every one. Among approximately 240,000 clones listed, about 90% were seen once. Sequenced: PBMCs or T cells enriched from blood (not recorded which). The origin of the receptors is a woman aged 18 to 35 who had recovered from COVID-19.

The V and J genes are TRBV5-1 and TRBJ1-2, with D perhaps matching TRBD1 (5 bases). Trimming shortened V by 4 bases and J by 4 bases, and 11 bases separated the two germline ends. Germline V lookup: CDR1 SGHRS, CDR2 YFSETQ. CDR3 length equals 13 residues. The CDR3 region has the DNA TGCGCCAGCAGCCCCAGGGATGGCTATGGCTACACCTTC. Protein: CASSPRDGYGYTF.

DNA for the CDR3: TGTGCCAGCAGCTCGGGAGGGCAGTTAGAGACCCAGTACTTC. The encoded protein is CASSSGGQLETQYF. The rearrangement uses TRBV7-9 and TRBJ2-5, with TRBD2 matching 8 bases. The CDR3 consists of 14 residues. Germline-derived CDR1 and CDR2 are SEHNR and FQNEAQ (reference sequence). The V and J ends lost 4 bases and 4 bases, in that order; junction bases with no gene match: 5.

The CDR3 sequence is CASSPGTGGTEQYF. The CDR3 DNA sequence: TGTGCCAGCAGTCCCGGGACAGGGGGAACCGAGCAGTACTTC. The genes are TRBV2 and TRBJ2-7; 11 nucleotides agree with TRBD1. The CDR3 extends over 14 amino acids. Unmatched junction bases numbered 6, after V lost 5 bases and J lost 6 bases. Germline V gene sequence: CDR1 SNHLY, CDR2 FYNNEI.

This clone was seen a handful of times. The chain is built from TRBV11-2 and TRBJ1-5, with 8 bases aligning to TRBD1. Germline values: CDR1 SGHAT, CDR2 FQNNGV. The CDR3 length is 15 residues. J gave up 2 bases and V 6 bases, and 6 bases lay outside the gene matches. The CDR3 loop is CASSYGQGGNQPQHF. CDR3 nucleotide sequence: TGTGCCAGCAGTTACGGACAGGGTGGCAATCAGCCCCAGCATTTT.

The chain uses TRBV7-3 and TRBJ1-1, with D unclear. V lost 6 bases to trimming and J lost 5 bases, with 16 bases between them. The length of the CDR3 is 14 residues. Looked up from germline, CDR1 is SGHTA and CDR2 is FQGTGA. CDR3 sequence (DNA): TGTGCCAGCAGTTTTAACGGGGAACGGACTGAAGCTTTCTTT. This sequence encodes CASSFNGERTEAFF.

The chain combines TRBV6-2 or TRBV6-3 with TRBJ1-2; TRBD1 agrees at 7 bases. In germline, CDR1 is MNHEY, CDR2 SVGEGT. The CDR3 sequence is 17 residues long. With V trimmed by 6 bases and J by 5 bases, 18 bases remained unmatched. The CDR3 reads CASSRRQGSHSQYGYTF. The CDR3 coding sequence is TGTGCCAGCAGCCGAAGACAGGGCTCTCACTCGCAATATGGCTACACCTTC.

The chain is built from TRBV5-1 and TRBJ1-2; 9 bases agree with TRBD1. J gave up 8 bases and V 0 bases, and 8 bases lay outside the gene matches. The length of the CDR3 is 15 residues. CDR1 is SGHRS and CDR2 is YFSETQ in the germline V gene. DNA of the CDR3: TGCGCCAGCAGCTTGGAGGGACAGGGATCTCGGGGCTACACCTTC. Amino acids: CASSLEGQGSRGYTF.

This chain links TRBV6-5 with TRBJ2-3; possible D gene TRBD2, 7 bases. The CDR3 sequence is 12 residues long. Germline V gene lookup returns CDR1 MNHEY and CDR2 SVGAGI. With 7 bases removed from V and 7 bases from J, the gap between germline ends came to 12 bases. Written as DNA, the CDR3 is TGTGCCAGCAAATCCGGGGGGCATACGCAGTATTTT. It encodes CASKSGGHTQYF.

V usage is TRBV7-8 and J usage is TRBJ1-2; D is unresolved. Trimming pared 5 bases from V and 3 bases from J, leaving 13 bases between. The CDR3 sequence is 14 residues long. Germline V gene sequence: CDR1 SGHVS, CDR2 FQNEAQ. In DNA, the CDR3 is TGTGCCAGCAGCCTAGAACCTCGGGACTATGGCTACACCTTC. Protein product: CASSLEPRDYGYTF.

The chain uses TRBV11-3 and TRBJ2-1; 9 positions agree with TRBD1. The length of the CDR3 is 14 residues. The ends lost 2 bases at V and 10 bases at J; junction bases unmatched: 6. CDR1 and CDR2 (germline): SGHNT, YENEEA. CDR3 sequence: CASSLFGTGNEQFF. The DNA of the CDR3 is TGTGCCAGCAGCTTATTTGGGACAGGGAACGAGCAGTTCTTC.

This chain uses TRBV7-2 with TRBJ1-1, with D hard to call. V was pared by 3 bases and J by 1 base, with 6 bases between. Germline V gene lookup returns CDR1 SGHTA and CDR2 FQGNSA. The CDR3 is 13 residues long. CDR3 loop: CASSFAENTEAFF. CDR3 bases: TGTGCCAGCAGCTTCGCAGAGAACACTGAAGCTTTCTTT. Variable domain in full (rest from reference TRBV7-2 and TRBJ1-1): GAGVSQSPSNKVTEKGKDVELRCDPISGHTALYWYRQSLGQGLEFLIYFQGNSAPDKSGLPSDRFSAERTGGSVSTLTIQRTQQEDSAVYLCASSFAENTEAFFGQGTRLTVV.

The rearrangement joins TRBV12-3 or TRBV12-4 to TRBJ2-1; 8 positions agree with TRBD2. V lost 2 bases to trimming and J lost 15 bases; unmatched junction nucleotides: 9. There are 13 residues in the CDR3. The DNA of the CDR3 is TGTGCCAGCAGTTTAACCTCTAGGACTAGCCCGTTCTTC. Protein product: CASSLTSRTSPFF.

The V gene is TRBV7-2, the J gene TRBJ2-2, with TRBD1 matching 9 bases. The CDR3 loop spans 14 amino acids. V lost 5 bases and J lost 4; bases outside the gene matches: 2. Germline V gene sequence: CDR1 SGHTA, CDR2 FQGNSA. CDR3 in DNA: TGTGCCAGCAGCAACAGGGGGCGCACCGGGGAGCTGTTTTTT. Its protein product is CASSNRGRTGELFF.

Concerning this clone itself: Other DNA sequences in the same sample also yield this CDR3. The genes are TRBV9 and TRBJ1-4; D unresolved. Germline CDR1 SGDLS, CDR2 YYNGEE. The V gene lost 3 bases and the J gene lost 2 bases, with 5 bases spanning the gap. CDR3 length equals 13 residues. CDR3 nucleotides: TGTGCCAGCAGCGCCGGGACTAATGAAAAACTGTTTTTT. The encoded protein is CASSAGTNEKLFF.

The rearrangement joins TRBV19 to TRBJ1-3, with a weak D call TRBD1 (5 bases). Germline V CDR1 and CDR2: LNHDA, SQIVND (reference sequence). The CDR3 totals 15 residues. The V end lost 5 bases, the J end lost 0 bases, and 11 bases lay between the germline ends. CDR3 in amino acids: CASSYRWGSGNTIYF. DNA for the CDR3: TGTGCCAGTAGTTACAGGTGGGGCTCTGGAAACACCATATATTTT. Full variable domain (outside the CDR3, taken from reference TRBV19 and TRBJ1-3): DGGITQSPKYLFRKEGQNVTLSCEQNLNHDAMYWYRQDPGQGLRLIYYSQIVNDFQKGDIAEGYSVSREKKESFPLTVTSAQKNPTAFYLCASSYRWGSGNTIYFGEGSWLTVV.

This rearrangement joins TRBV4-2 to TRBJ1-2, with 9 bases that match TRBD1. V shed 5 bases, J shed 6 bases, and the junction held 7 bases outside the gene matches. This CDR3 region has 14 residues. Per the germline V gene, CDR1 is LGHNA and CDR2 is YNFKEQ. CDR3 loop: CASSMPGQGHGYTF. The DNA of the CDR3 is TGTGCCAGCAGCATGCCGGGACAGGGACATGGCTACACCTTC.

V gene TRBV27 combines with J gene TRBJ2-7; 10 bases match TRBD2. Germline-derived CDR1 and CDR2 are MNHEY and SMNVEV (reference sequence). With V trimmed by 7 bases and J by 2 bases, 5 bases remained unmatched. The CDR3 has 14 residues. CDR3 nucleotides: TGTGCCAGCAAACGGACTAGCGGACCCTACGAGCAGTACTTC. This codes for CASKRTSGPYEQYF.

This chain's CDR3 is CASSAEGLFAGSLRKNIQYF. DNA for the CDR3: TGTGCCAGCAGCGCCGAGGGACTTTTTGCCGGGAGTTTAAGGAAAAACATTCAGTACTTC. This rearrangement joins TRBV6-6 to TRBJ2-4, with a possible D match to TRBD2 (6 bases). The CDR3 contains 20 residues. Germline CDR1 and CDR2: MNHNY and SVGAGI (reference sequence). Trimming cost V 6 bases and J 4 bases, with 31 bases left between them.

This sequence joins TRBV6-1 and TRBJ2-6, with TRBD1 as a possible D gene (6 bases). This CDR3 has 16 residues. Germline loops: CDR1 MNHNS, CDR2 SASEGT. Trimming took off 2 bases at V and 4 bases at J, with 12 bases between the two ends. DNA for the CDR3: TGTGCCAGCAGTGAAAAGGGGGTATCGGGGGCCAACGTCCTGACTTTC. This codes for CASSEKGVSGANVLTF.